This T cell receptor (beta chain) came from a study of T cells in Graves' hyperthyroidism and ophthalmopathy. RNA transcripts were the template for amplifying TCR beta CDR3 regions. HTBI primers were employed in a first-round RT-PCR of the TCR CDR3. MiXCR, applied by TCRdb to the multiplex PCR reads, yields one record per CDR3 protein. Of a few hundred thousand distinct CDR3 sequences in the sample, roughly 19% were seen once. The sample was blood. The sequence was obtained from a woman aged 18-29 years with Graves' hyperthyroidism.

CDR3 DNA: TGCAGTGCTAGAGTTGACGGGAGGTGCTACGAGCAGTACTTC. This sequence encodes CSARVDGRCYEQYF. The chain combines TRBV20-1 with TRBJ2-7; 7 bases match TRBD2. Trimming cost V 1 base and J 3 bases; bases outside gene matches: 6. Germline V CDR1 and CDR2: DFQATT, SNEGSKA (reference sequence). There are 14 residues in the CDR3.